Sequencing of this T cell receptor (beta chain) was carried out in a study of blood T cell repertoires in COVID-19. Measured with immunoSEQ multiplex PCR; TCRdb has only the in-frame clones, and not every one. Here the sample spans 290,000 or so clones, approximately 80% being singletons. The CDR3 sequence is 15 residues long. Germline CDR1 is LGHNA and CDR2 is YNFKEQ. The ends were cut back, 4 bases at V and 4 bases at J, with 16 bases in the middle. Enrolled through a virtual design, the participants were between roughly 18 and 95 years of age and came from fewer than 30 US areas. Cohorts were based on clinical histories the participants reported.

The rearrangement uses TRBV4-2 and TRBJ1-1; D remains unclear. The specimen was PBMCs or T cells enriched from blood (not recorded which). This sequence originates from a man between 40 and 49 years old who had been exposed to COVID-19. The CDR3, as DNA: TGTGCCAGCAGCCCCCAACGGTCCTCCGGCACTGAAGCTTTCTTT. Amino acids: CASSPQRSSGTEAFF.